This T cell receptor (beta chain) was documented in a study of blood T cell repertoires in COVID-19. Across the whole study: T cells, B-cell-depleted T cells, or PBMCs provided the cDNA or gDNA that served as material.

Germline V gene lookup returns CDR1 LGHNT and CDR2 FRNRAP. The CDR3 covers 15 residues. V shed 4 bases and J shed 5 bases, with 15 bases lying between them. Clones were read by immunoSEQ multiplex PCR, and TCRdb kept only the in-frame ones, dropping some. The data contain approximately 470,000 clones, approximately 86% of them singletons. Each participant's cohort was designated according to participant-reported clinical history. V gene TRBV12-5 combines with J gene TRBJ1-5; maybe TRBD1 (6 bases). This receptor was obtained from a woman aged 18 to 35 who had recovered from COVID-19. Specimen: PBMCs or T cells enriched from blood (not recorded which). In nucleotides, the CDR3 is TGTGCTAGTGGTTGGACCAGGGGTGGGCATCAGCCCCAGCATTTT. Translated: CASGWTRGGHQPQHF.